This T cell receptor (beta chain) was recorded in a study of cytomegalovirus exposure and HLA in healthy donors. Findings and caveats of the study: The availability of immune exposure information extended only to CMV serostatus.

Regarding donors, all were healthy bone marrow donors. To note about this clone: Its antigen is unknown.

The CDR3 consists of 14 residues. Trimming removed 6 bases at V and 3 bases at J, with 15 bases between. Germline lookup yields CDR1 MDHEN and CDR2 SYDVKM. The PCR contained 60 Vbeta and 13 Jbeta primers. The table came from immunoSEQ multiplex PCR; TCRdb's copy has only in-frame clones and leaves some out. The sample includes 150,000 to 200,000 clones, approximately 84% of them seen just once. This clonotype originated in a male donor in good health and CMV-seropositive. Source material: PBMCs. This chain connects TRBV28 to TRBJ2-7, with no clear D. The CDR3 here is CASRFTRQNYEQYF. CDR3 sequence (DNA): TGTGCCAGCAGGTTCACGAGACAAAACTACGAGCAGTACTTC.